The rows below give T cell receptor beta chains drawn from one sample of a study of blood T cell repertoires in COVID-19. Assay used: immunoSEQ multiplex PCR; TCRdb lists only in-frame clones, some missing. The table includes 210,000 or so clones, around 86% detected once. Source material: peripheral blood. All receptors derive from a middle-aged man with acute or convalescent COVID-19. The CDR3 runs from the conserved cysteine through the conserved F or W. A D gene is named only where the DNA matches it firmly. The size field is filled for only some rows; it gives once, few, many or a size class.

>TRBJ2-7|TRBV30|TRBD1|13|medium-sized
CAYWTGGRYEQYF
TGTGCTTATTGGACAGGGGGCCGCTACGAGCAGTACTTC
>TRBJ1-3|TRBV12-3/TRBV12-4|NA|13|NA
CASSLGHIQAIYF
TGTGCCAGCAGTTTAGGACACATTCAGGCCATATATTTT
>TRBJ2-7|TRBV9|TRBD1|15|NA
CASSVEGDRVYEQYF
TGTGCCAGCAGCGTAGAGGGGGACAGGGTCTACGAGCAGTACTTC
>TRBJ2-5|TRBV5-1|NA|16|once
CASSPNVRGAGETQYF
TGCGCCAGCAGCCCGAATGTCCGGGGGGCGGGGGAGACCCAGTACTTC
>TRBJ2-1|TRBV2|TRBD2|15|NA
CASRALAGAYNEQFF
TGTGCCAGCAGGGCACTAGCGGGGGCCTACAATGAGCAGTTCTTC
>TRBJ1-6|TRBV27|TRBD1|14|NA
CASRLTGYSSPLHF
TGTGCCAGCAGATTGACAGGGTATAGTTCACCCCTCCACTTT
>TRBJ2-7|TRBV18|NA|14|NA
CASSPTGVTYEQYF
TGTGCCAGCTCACCAACCGGGGTAACCTACGAGCAGTACTTC
>TRBJ1-1|TRBV27|TRBD1|12|NA
CASRPGTGEAFF
TGTGCCAGCAGGCCCGGGACAGGGGAAGCTTTCTTT
>TRBJ2-3|TRBV19|NA|14|NA
CASSPDRILDTQYF
TGTGCCAGTAGCCCCGACAGGATCCTGGATACGCAGTATTTT
>TRBJ2-7|TRBV7-8|TRBD1|15|NA
CASSLGGQGAGEQYF
TGTGCCAGCAGCTTAGGAGGACAGGGGGCGGGCGAGCAGTACTTC
>TRBJ1-2|TRBV5-5|NA|15|NA
CASSWGSGVGYGYTF
TGTGCCAGCAGCTGGGGATCGGGGGTAGGATATGGCTACACCTTC
>TRBJ2-1|TRBV7-2|TRBD2|13|NA
CASSSRTSGGEFF
TGTGCCAGCAGCTCTCGGACTAGCGGGGGTGAGTTCTTC
>TRBJ2-7|TRBV5-4|NA|15|NA
CASSLSGLSHYEQYF
TGTGCCAGCAGCTTATCAGGCCTAAGTCACTACGAGCAGTACTTC
>TRBJ1-1|TRBV30|NA|13|NA
CAWTHKQNTEAFF
TGTGCCTGGACCCATAAGCAGAACACTGAAGCTTTCTTT
>TRBJ2-7|TRBV5-6|NA|12|NA
CASSLNDIKQYF
TGTGCCAGCAGCTTGAATGACATAAAGCAGTACTTC
>TRBJ2-5|TRBV2|NA|13|once
CASSVSVQETQYF
TGTGCCAGCAGTGTGTCAGTACAAGAGACCCAGTACTTC
>TRBJ1-2|TRBV6-1|NA|15|NA
CASSEERGIRYGYTF
TGTGCCAGCAGTGAAGAACGGGGGATTAGGTATGGCTACACCTTC
>TRBJ1-3|TRBV23-1|TRBD1|18|NA
CASRPQRHLRTGRNTIYF
TGCGCCAGCAGACCCCAGCGCCACTTGCGGACAGGGCGCAACACCATATATTTT
>TRBJ1-1|TRBV12-3/TRBV12-4|NA|12|NA
CASSRGNTEAFF
TGTGCCAGCAGTCGAGGGAACACTGAAGCTTTCTTT
>TRBJ1-5|TRBV2|NA|16|NA
CASRGGTPIGNQPQHF
TGTGCCAGCAGGGGGGGAACCCCAATAGGAAATCAGCCCCAGCATTTT
>TRBJ1-2|TRBV19|NA|15|NA
CASSTREFPNYGYTF
TGTGCCAGTAGTACACGGGAGTTTCCTAACTATGGCTACACCTTC
>TRBJ2-5|TRBV9|TRBD2|14|NA
CASSPGLAKETQYF
TGTGCCAGCAGCCCTGGACTAGCTAAGGAGACCCAGTACTTC
>TRBJ1-1|TRBV2|NA|10|NA
CASIGAEAFF
TGTGCCAGCATAGGAGCTGAAGCTTTCTTT
>TRBJ1-5|TRBV11-3|TRBD1|14|NA
CASSLGDSDQPQHF
TGTGCCAGCAGCTTAGGGGACAGCGATCAGCCCCAGCATTTT
>TRBJ1-5|TRBV4-1|TRBD1|13|NA
CASSVETGLPQHF
TGCGCCAGCAGCGTTGAGACAGGGCTGCCCCAGCATTTT
>TRBJ1-5|TRBV6-7|TRBD1|23|NA
CASSYTDRPGQGNPPYSNQPQHF
TGTGCCAGCAGTTACACAGATCGCCCGGGACAGGGGAATCCCCCTTATAGCAATCAGCCCCAGCATTTT
>TRBJ1-2|TRBV4-3|NA|17|NA
CASSQESRRRDYHGYTF
TGCGCCAGCAGCCAAGAATCCCGCCGGCGGGATTATCATGGCTACACCTTC
>TRBJ2-1|TRBV5-5|TRBD2|16|once
CASSSGPGTSNNEQFF
TGTGCCAGCAGCTCGGGACCCGGGACTAGCAACAATGAGCAGTTCTTC
>TRBJ1-4|TRBV6-2/TRBV6-3|NA|14|NA
CASRPRGGNEKLFF
TGTGCCAGCAGACCTCGAGGAGGGAATGAAAAACTGTTTTTT
>TRBJ1-1|TRBV30|NA|16|NA
CAWSAGLMIMNTEAFF
TGTGCCTGGAGCGCCGGACTAATGATCATGAACACTGAAGCTTTCTTT
>TRBJ1-4|TRBV30|TRBD1|14|NA
CAWSMGQANEKLFF
TGTGCCTGGAGTATGGGACAGGCAAATGAAAAACTGTTTTTT
>TRBJ1-1|TRBV30|NA|16|NA
CAWSSGDTHVNTEAFF
TGTGCCTGGAGTAGTGGAGATACGCATGTGAACACTGAAGCTTTCTTT
>TRBJ2-7|TRBV4-3|NA|14|NA
CASSQDRATYEQYF
TGCGCCAGCAGCCAAGACAGGGCCACCTACGAGCAGTACTTC
>TRBJ2-7|TRBV7-2|TRBD1|15|NA
CASSSGPGQSYEQYF
TGTGCCAGCAGCTCGGGCCCGGGACAGTCCTACGAGCAGTACTTC
>TRBJ1-1|TRBV19|NA|15|NA
CASSLRTLMNTEAFF
TGTGCCAGTAGTTTACGAACTCTTATGAACACTGAAGCTTTCTTT
>TRBJ1-2|TRBV6-6|NA|14|NA
CASNQQVINYGYTF
TGTGCCAGCAATCAACAGGTGATAAACTATGGCTACACCTTC
>TRBJ1-5|TRBV21-1|NA|16|few
CASSKAIRGSDQPQHF
TGTGCCAGCAGCAAAGCGATTCGGGGGTCAGATCAGCCCCAGCATTTT
>TRBJ2-7|TRBV4-3|NA|17|NA
CASSQVASTGTRYEQYF
TGCGCCAGCAGCCAAGTGGCATCGACAGGGACTCGCTACGAGCAGTACTTC
>TRBJ2-1|TRBV2|TRBD2|15|NA
CASSEVGGYYNEQFF
TGTGCCAGCAGTGAAGTGGGGGGGTACTACAATGAGCAGTTCTTC
>TRBJ2-3|TRBV9|NA|13|NA
CASSRTSTDTQYF
TGTGCCAGCAGCCGGACTAGCACAGATACGCAGTATTTT
>TRBJ1-1|TRBV19|NA|13|NA
CASSIDPGTEAFF
TGTGCCAGTAGTATAGATCCAGGCACTGAAGCTTTCTTT
>TRBJ2-4|TRBV4-3|TRBD2|16|NA
CASSQDWGGTKNIQYF
TGCGCCAGCAGCCAAGACTGGGGGGGAACCAAAAACATTCAGTACTTC
>TRBJ2-7|TRBV7-2|TRBD2|15|NA
CASSPRTSGFYEQYF
TGTGCCAGCAGCCCTCGGACTAGCGGGTTCTACGAGCAGTACTTC
>TRBJ1-6|TRBV5-1|NA|15|NA
CASSLFQGLNSPLHF
TGCGCCAGCAGCTTGTTTCAGGGCTTAAATTCACCCCTCCACTTT
>TRBJ2-2|TRBV4-1|NA|15|NA
CASSQDRAGTGELFF
TGCGCCAGCAGCCAAGATAGGGCGGGCACCGGGGAGCTGTTTTTT
>TRBJ1-5|TRBV14|NA|14|NA
CASSQAGGNQPQHF
TGTGCCAGCAGCCAAGCCGGGGGCAATCAGCCCCAGCATTTT
>TRBJ2-7|TRBV6-5|TRBD1|15|NA
CASSFRDRGGYEQYF
TGTGCCAGCAGTTTTAGGGACAGGGGAGGGTACGAGCAGTACTTC
>TRBJ1-4|TRBV5-1|NA|13|NA
CASSVRTDEKLFF
TGCGCCAGCAGCGTAAGGACAGATGAAAAACTGTTTTTT
>TRBJ2-5|TRBV27|NA|16|NA
CASSSAETFSLETQYF
TGTGCCAGCAGTTCCGCAGAGACATTCTCGCTCGAGACCCAGTACTTC
>TRBJ2-7|TRBV9|NA|18|NA
CASSPNPGDKNNPYEQYF
TGTGCCAGCAGCCCCAACCCAGGGGACAAAAATAATCCCTACGAGCAGTACTTC
>TRBJ2-1|TRBV27|TRBD1|15|NA
CASSLSGTGSNEQFF
TGTGCCAGCAGTCTATCCGGGACAGGGTCCAATGAGCAGTTCTTC
>TRBJ2-7|TRBV7-2|NA|14|NA
CASSSGGFSYEQYF
TGTGCCAGCAGCTCCGGGGGTTTCTCCTACGAGCAGTACTTC
>TRBJ1-2|TRBV27|TRBD1|13|NA
CASSSGTVYGYTF
TGTGCCAGCAGTTCCGGGACAGTATATGGCTACACCTTC
>TRBJ2-5|TRBV30|NA|12|NA
CAWSANQETQYF
TGTGCCTGGAGTGCCAACCAAGAGACCCAGTACTTC